This T cell receptor beta chain was recovered during a study of T cell repertoires in cytomegalovirus infection. Study-wide context: Public TCR beta signature analysis indicated the presence of both CMV infection and matching HLA type.

The CDR3 has 15 residues. J lost 2 bases, V lost 1 base, and 4 bases had no gene match. Per the germline V gene, CDR1 is LGHNA and CDR2 is YNFKEQ. TCRdb called the reads again in MiXCR, with one record for every CDR3 protein. The repertoire holds about 830,000 distinct CDR3 sequences, with roughly 33% as singletons. The study, taken as a whole, reports: CMV-specific TCR beta clonotypes restricted by HLA-C dominated the ex vivo response. The cumulative frequency of public TCR beta families identified carriers of CMV plus the relevant HLA.

In the case of this clonotype: What it binds is unknown.

This rearrangement joins TRBV4-2 to TRBJ2-5; TRBD2 matches 7 bases. This receptor was identified in a human donor in good health (CMV status not recorded). Some clones in this sample may be carry-over from other donors' samples. The sample was cultured CD8+ T cells from PBMCs, taken from culture after CMV antigen stimulation. This chain's CDR3 is CASSQGASGQETQYF. The CDR3 bases are TGTGCCAGCAGCCAAGGGGCTAGCGGACAAGAGACCCAGTACTTC.